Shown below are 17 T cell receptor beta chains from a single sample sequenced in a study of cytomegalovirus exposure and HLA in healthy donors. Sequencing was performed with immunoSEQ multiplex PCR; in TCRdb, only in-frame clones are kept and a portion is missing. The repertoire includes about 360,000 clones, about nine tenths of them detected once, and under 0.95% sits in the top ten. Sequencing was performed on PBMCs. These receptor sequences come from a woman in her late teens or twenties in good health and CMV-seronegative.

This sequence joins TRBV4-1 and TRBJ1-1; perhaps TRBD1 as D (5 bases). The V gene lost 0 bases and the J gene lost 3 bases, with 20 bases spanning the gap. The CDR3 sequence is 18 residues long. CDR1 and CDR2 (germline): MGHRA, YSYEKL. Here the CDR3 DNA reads TGCGCCAGCAGCCAAGAGATGGGGGGGATTGTCGAGTACACTGAAGCTTTCTTT. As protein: CASSQEMGGIVEYTEAFF.

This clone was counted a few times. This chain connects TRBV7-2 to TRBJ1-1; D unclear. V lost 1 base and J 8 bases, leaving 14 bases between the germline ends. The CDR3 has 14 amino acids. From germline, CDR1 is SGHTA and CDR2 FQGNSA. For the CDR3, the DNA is TGTGCCAGCAGCTTAGTCAGCGCCCATCCGGAAGCTTTCTTT. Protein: CASSLVSAHPEAFF.

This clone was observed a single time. DNA for the CDR3: TGTGCCAGCAGCCAAGATATGACGGCAGGGGGAGAGGGCTACACCTTC. Amino acids: CASSQDMTAGGEGYTF. The chain couples TRBV4-2 to TRBJ1-2; 7 nucleotides agree with TRBD1. CDR3 length: 16 amino acids. After removal of 0 bases from V and 8 bases from J, the junction contained 12 bases not matched to a gene. Germline-derived CDR1 and CDR2 are LGHNA and YNFKEQ.

CDR3 loop: CASSDEGVNTEAFF. The CDR3 nucleotides read TGTGCCAGCAGTGACGAGGGGGTGAACACTGAAGCTTTCTTT. J is TRBJ1-1 and V is TRBV2; D perhaps matches TRBD1 (6 bases). Germline loops: CDR1 SNHLY, CDR2 FYNNEI. Trimming removed 3 bases from V and 0 bases from J, with 8 bases in between. The CDR3 has 14 residues. The full variable domain, completed using reference TRBV2 and TRBJ1-1, is EPEVTQTPSHQVTQMGQEVILRCVPISNHLYFYWYRQILGQKVEFLVSFYNNEISEKSEIFDDQFSVERPDGSNFTLKIRSTKLEDSAMYFCASSDEGVNTEAFFGQGTRLTVV.

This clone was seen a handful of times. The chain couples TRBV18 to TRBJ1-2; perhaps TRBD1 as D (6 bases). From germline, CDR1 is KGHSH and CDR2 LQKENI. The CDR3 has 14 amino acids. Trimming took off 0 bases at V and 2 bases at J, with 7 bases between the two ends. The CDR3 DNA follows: TGTGCCAGCTCACCACCACAGGGAAACTATGGCTACACCTTC. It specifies CASSPPQGNYGYTF.

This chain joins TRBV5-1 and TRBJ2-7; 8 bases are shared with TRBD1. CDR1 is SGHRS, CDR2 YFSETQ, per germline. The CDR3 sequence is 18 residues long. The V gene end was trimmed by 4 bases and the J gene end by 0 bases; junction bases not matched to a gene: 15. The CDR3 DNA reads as TGCGCCAGCAGCCGGGACAGGAGGCCTGGTGCGAGCTCCTACGAGCAGTACTTC. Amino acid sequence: CASSRDRRPGASSYEQYF.

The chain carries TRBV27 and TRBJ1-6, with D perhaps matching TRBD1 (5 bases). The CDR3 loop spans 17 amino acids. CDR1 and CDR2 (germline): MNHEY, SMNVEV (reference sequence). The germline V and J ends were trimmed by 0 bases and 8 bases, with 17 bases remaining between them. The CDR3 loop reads CASSLSEGAAYHSPLHF. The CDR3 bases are TGTGCCAGCAGTTTATCAGAAGGGGCAGCGTATCATTCACCCCTCCACTTT.

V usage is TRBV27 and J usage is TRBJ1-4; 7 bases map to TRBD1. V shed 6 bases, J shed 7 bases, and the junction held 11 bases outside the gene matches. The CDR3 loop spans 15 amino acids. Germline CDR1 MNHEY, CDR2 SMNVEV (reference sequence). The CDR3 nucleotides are TGTGCCAGCAGGCGTACAGGGGAAGGGGTTGAAAAACTGTTTTTT. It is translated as CASRRTGEGVEKLFF.

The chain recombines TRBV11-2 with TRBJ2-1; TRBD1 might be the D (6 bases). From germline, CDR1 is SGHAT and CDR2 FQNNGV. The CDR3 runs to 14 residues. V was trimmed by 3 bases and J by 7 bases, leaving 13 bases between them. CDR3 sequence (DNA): TGTGCCAGCAGCTTGGGGGCGGGTCCGAATGAGCAGTTCTTC. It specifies CASSLGAGPNEQFF. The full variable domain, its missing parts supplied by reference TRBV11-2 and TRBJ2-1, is EAGVAQSPRYKIIEKRQSVAFWCNPISGHATLYWYQQILGQGPKLLIQFQNNGVVDDSQLPKDRFSAERLKGVDSTLKIQPAKLEDSAVYLCASSLGAGPNEQFFGPGTRLTVL.

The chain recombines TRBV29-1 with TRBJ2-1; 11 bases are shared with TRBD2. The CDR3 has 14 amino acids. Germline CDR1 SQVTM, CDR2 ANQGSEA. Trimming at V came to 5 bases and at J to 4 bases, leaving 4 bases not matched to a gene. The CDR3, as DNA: TGCAGCGTTTCGGGACTAGCGGAGTACAATGAGCAGTTCTTC. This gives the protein CSVSGLAEYNEQFF.

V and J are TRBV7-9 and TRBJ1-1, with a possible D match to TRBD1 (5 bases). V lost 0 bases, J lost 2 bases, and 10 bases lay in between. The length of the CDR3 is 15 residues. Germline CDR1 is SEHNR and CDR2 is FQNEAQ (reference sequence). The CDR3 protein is CASSLAGQGNTEAFF. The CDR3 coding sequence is TGTGCCAGCAGCTTAGCAGGCCAGGGAAACACTGAAGCTTTCTTT.

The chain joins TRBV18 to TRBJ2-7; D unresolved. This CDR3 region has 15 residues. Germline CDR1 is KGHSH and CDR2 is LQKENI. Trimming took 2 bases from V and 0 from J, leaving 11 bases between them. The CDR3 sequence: CASSPEAFSSYEQYF. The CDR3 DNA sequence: TGTGCCAGCTCACCAGAAGCGTTTAGCTCCTACGAGCAGTACTTC.

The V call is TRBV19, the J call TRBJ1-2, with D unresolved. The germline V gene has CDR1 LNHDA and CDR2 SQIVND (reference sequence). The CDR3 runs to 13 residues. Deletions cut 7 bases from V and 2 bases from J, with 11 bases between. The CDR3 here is CASTPDINYGYTF. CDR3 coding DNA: TGTGCCAGTACCCCTGACATCAACTATGGCTACACCTTC.

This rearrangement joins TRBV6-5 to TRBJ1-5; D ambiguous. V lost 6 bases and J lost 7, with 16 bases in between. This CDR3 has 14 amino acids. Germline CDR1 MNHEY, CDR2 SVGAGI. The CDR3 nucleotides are TGTGCCAGCAGACCTGGACCTAGCAGGCAGCCCCAGCATTTT. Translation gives CASRPGPSRQPQHF.

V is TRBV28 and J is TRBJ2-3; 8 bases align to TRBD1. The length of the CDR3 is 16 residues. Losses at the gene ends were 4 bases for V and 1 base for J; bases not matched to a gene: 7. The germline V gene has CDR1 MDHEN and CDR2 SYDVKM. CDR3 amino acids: CASSSGATGGTDTQYF. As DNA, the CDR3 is TGTGCCAGCAGTTCGGGGGCGACAGGGGGCACAGATACGCAGTATTTT.

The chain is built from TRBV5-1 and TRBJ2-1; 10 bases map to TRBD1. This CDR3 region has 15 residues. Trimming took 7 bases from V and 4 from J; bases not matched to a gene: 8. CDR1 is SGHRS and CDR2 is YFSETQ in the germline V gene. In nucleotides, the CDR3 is TGCGCCAGCGGGATCCGGGGACAGGGGTACAATGAGCAGTTCTTC. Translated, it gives CASGIRGQGYNEQFF. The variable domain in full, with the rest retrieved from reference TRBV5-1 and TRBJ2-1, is KAGVTQTPRYLIKTRGQQVTLSCSPISGHRSVSWYQQTPGQGLQFLFEYFSETQRNKGNFPGRFSGRQFSNSRSEMNVSTLELGDSALYLCASGIRGQGYNEQFFGPGTRLTVL.

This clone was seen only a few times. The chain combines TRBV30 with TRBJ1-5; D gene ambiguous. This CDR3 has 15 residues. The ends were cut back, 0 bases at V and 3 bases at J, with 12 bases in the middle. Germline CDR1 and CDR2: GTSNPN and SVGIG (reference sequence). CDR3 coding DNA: TGTGCCTGGAGTGTACTGGGGAGCCCCAATCAGCCCCAGCATTTT. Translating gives CAWSVLGSPNQPQHF.